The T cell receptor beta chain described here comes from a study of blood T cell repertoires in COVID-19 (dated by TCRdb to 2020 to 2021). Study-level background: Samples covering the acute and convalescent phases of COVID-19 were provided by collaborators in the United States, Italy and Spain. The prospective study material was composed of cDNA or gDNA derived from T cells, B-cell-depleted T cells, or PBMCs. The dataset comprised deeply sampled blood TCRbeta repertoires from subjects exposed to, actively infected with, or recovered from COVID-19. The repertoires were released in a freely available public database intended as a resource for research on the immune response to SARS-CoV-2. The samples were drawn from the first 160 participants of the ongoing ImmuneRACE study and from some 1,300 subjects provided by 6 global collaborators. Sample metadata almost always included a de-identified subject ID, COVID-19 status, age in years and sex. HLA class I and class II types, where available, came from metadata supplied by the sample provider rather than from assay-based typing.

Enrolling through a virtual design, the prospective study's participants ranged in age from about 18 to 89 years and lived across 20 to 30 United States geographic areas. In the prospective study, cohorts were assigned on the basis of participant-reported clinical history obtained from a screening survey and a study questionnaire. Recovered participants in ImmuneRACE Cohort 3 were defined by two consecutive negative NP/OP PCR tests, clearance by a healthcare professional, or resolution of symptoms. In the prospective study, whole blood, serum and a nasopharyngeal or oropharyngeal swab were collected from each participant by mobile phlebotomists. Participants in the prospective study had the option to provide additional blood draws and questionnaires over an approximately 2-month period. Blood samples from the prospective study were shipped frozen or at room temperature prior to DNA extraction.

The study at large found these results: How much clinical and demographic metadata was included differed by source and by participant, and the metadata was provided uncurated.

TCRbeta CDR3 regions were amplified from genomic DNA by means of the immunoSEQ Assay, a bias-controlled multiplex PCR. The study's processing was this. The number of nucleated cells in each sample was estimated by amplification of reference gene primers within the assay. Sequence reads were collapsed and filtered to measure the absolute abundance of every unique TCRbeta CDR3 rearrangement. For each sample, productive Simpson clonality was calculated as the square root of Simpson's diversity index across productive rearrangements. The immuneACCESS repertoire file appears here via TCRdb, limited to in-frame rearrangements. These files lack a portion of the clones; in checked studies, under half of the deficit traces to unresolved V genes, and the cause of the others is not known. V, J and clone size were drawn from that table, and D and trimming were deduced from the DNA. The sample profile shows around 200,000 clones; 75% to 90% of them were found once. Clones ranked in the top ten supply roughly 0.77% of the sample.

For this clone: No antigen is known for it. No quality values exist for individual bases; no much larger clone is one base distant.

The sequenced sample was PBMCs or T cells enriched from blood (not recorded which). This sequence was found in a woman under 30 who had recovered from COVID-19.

For the CDR3, the sequence is CASSDVHLSGNTIYF. Here is the DNA: TGTGCCAGCAGTGATGTACATCTCTCTGGAAACACCATATATTTT. The receptor chain draws on TRBV2 and TRBJ1-3; too little of a D gene remains to name it. The trim is 3 bases for V and 0 bases for J, with a gap of 9 bases between the germline ends. From a lookup of the germline V gene, CDR1 and CDR2 are SNHLY and FYNNEI. The CDR3 runs 15 residues from the cysteine to the phenylalanine. Left in the record is the CDR3 DNA by itself, 45 bases read in frame from the first base.